This TCR beta chain came from a study of T cells in Graves' hyperthyroidism and ophthalmopathy. Amplified regions were TCR beta CDR3 sequences from RNA transcripts. HTBI primers were used for first-round RT-PCR of the TCR CDR3. In TCRdb, the multiplex PCR reads were re-called with MiXCR into one record per CDR3 protein. This sample has approximately 49,000 distinct CDR3 sequences, with roughly 51% found just once. From germline, CDR1 is ENHRY and CDR2 SYGVKD. CDR3 length: 15 residues. Trimming removed 8 bases from V and 4 bases from J; junction bases left unmatched: 10. The chain joins TRBV10-3 to TRBJ2-2; TRBD2 agrees at 7 bases. Sequenced: peripheral blood or thyroid tissue (not recorded which). The TCR sequence derives from a young man with Graves' hyperthyroidism. The CDR3 DNA follows: TGTGCCATCTCTTCAAGCGGGGCACTCACCGGGGAGCTGTTTTTT. Translation: CAISSSGALTGELFF.